A selection of T cell receptor beta chains follows, all from one sample in a study of cytomegalovirus exposure and HLA in healthy donors. Only in-frame clones appear in the TCRdb table, and some are missing; sequencing was by immunoSEQ multiplex PCR. This sample has around 200,000 clones, with roughly 85% found just once. Sequenced sample: PBMCs. The receptors were gathered from a woman aged 50 to 60 in good health and CMV-seronegative. Both conserved end residues are part of each CDR3. Some rows mark clone size as missing; the rest say once, few, many or name a class of expanded clone.

clone_size v_call cdr3_aa
- TRBV6-1 CASSATGTGEGGYTF
- TRBV28 CASSIPGLAGEGYNEQFF
- TRBV30 CAWSPTNLAGGTYEQYF
- TRBV7-9 CASSLAQSNTEAFF
- TRBV2 CASSEAPRAGQEDF
- TRBV5-4 CASSLAGVVTGELFF
- TRBV2 CASSDQVNQPQHF
- TRBV15 CATSRLGTGGNYGYTF
- TRBV27 CASSPFALAVYNEQFF
- TRBV6-1 CASSDDHLREGLYEQYF
- TRBV16 CASSQYTGNTEAFF
few TRBV4-2 CASSRSAASTDTQYF
- TRBV18 CASSPEASSSNQPQHF
- TRBV10-2 CASSGVYTEAFF
once TRBV6-5 CASRLAEDTGELFF
- TRBV27 CASSSDDNEQFF
- TRBV19 CASSSVSSGRPPYEQFF
- TRBV5-1 CASSAAVHRPSTDTQYF
- TRBV28 CAITRSGQETQYF
- TRBV5-4 CASSDRAPTNEKLFF
- TRBV27 CASSLNREGGSPLHF
- TRBV5-1 CASSLYTGRGTEAFF
- TRBV5-1 CASSSPGALNEKLFF
- TRBV4-3 CASSQERQGTYEQYF
- TRBV30 CAWSVSVTLYEQYF
once TRBV4-1 CASSPGQRNRANTEAFF
- TRBV7-2 CASSLDGTGGNEQFF
- TRBV5-1 CASSYPQGTGELFF
- TRBV7-9 CASSLGLPNTGELFF
- TRBV6-4 CASSVQGLLSYNEQFF
- TRBV10-3 CASGLAGGQAETQYF
- TRBV27 CASSLSPFLGNTQYF
- TRBV7-2 CASSLGPRRGPLFF
- TRBV4-1 CASSQVPGSSYEQYF
few TRBV19 CASSSSHASGSTDTQYF